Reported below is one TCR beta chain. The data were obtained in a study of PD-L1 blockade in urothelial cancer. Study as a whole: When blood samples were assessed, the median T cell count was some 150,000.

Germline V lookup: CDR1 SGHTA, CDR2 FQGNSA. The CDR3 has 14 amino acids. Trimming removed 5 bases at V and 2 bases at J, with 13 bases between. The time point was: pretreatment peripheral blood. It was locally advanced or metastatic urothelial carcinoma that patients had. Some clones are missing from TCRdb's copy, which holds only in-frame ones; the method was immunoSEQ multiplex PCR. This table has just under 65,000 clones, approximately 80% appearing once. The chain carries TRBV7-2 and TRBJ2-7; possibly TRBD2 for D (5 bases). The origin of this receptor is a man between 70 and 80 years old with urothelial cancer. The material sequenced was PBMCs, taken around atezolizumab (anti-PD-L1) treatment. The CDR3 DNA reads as TGTGCCAGCAGCCCCGCCGGAGGAACCTACGAGCAGTACTTC. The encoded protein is CASSPAGGTYEQYF. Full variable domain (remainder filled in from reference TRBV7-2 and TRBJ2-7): GAGVSQSPSNKVTEKGKDVELRCDPISGHTALYWYRQSLGQGLEFLIYFQGNSAPDKSGLPSDRFSAERTGGSVSTLTIQRTQQEDSAVYLCASSPAGGTYEQYFGPGTRLTVT.